Sequencing of this TCR beta chain was carried out in a study of CD8+ T cells in alopecia areata. Whole-study findings and limits: Possibly as an HLA-related effect, TCR sharing across patients appeared less clear than in mice.

CDR1 GTSNPN and CDR2 SVGIG come from the germline V gene (reference sequence). There are 14 residues in the CDR3. V was clipped by 1 base and J by 8 bases, with 14 bases between them. Sequencing relied on a cDNA template that was reverse transcribed from extracted RNA. Clones were read by immunoSEQ multiplex PCR, and TCRdb kept only the in-frame ones, dropping some. The sample has about 180,000 clones; roughly 60% are singletons. PBMCs were stained for CD3, CD4 and CD8, and CD4+ and CD8+ T cells were sorted. About this clone: Its antigen is undetermined.

Specimen: CD4+ T cells sorted from blood, collected at week 0. This rearrangement joins TRBV30 to TRBJ1-4, with D possibly matching TRBD1 (5 bases). This receptor was obtained from a human donor with alopecia areata. The CDR3 sequence is CAWSGGDGEEKLFF. CDR3 in DNA: TGTGCCTGGAGTGGAGGGGACGGAGAGGAAAAACTGTTTTTT.